These T cell receptor beta chains were read from a single sample in a study of OX40 agonist ivuxolimab in advanced cancers. Some clones are missing from TCRdb's copy, which holds only in-frame ones; the method was immunoSEQ multiplex PCR. The table records approximately 30,000 clones, 82% of them present only once. The material sequenced was CD4+ or CD8+ T cells sorted from blood, taken in a trial of the OX40 agonist ivuxolimab. These receptors all come from an adult with an advanced solid tumor such as melanoma, head and neck, liver or kidney cancer. Both conserved end residues are part of each CDR3. D genes are given only for firm matches. Size is stated for part of the rows, as once, few or many counts, or as a class when the clone is expanded.

TRBD1	TRBV7-2	TRBJ1-1	NA	TGTGCCAGCAGCTTAAATCCGGGGACAGGGAGGGTTCAAGCTTTCTTT	CASSLNPGTGRVQAFF
NA	TRBV19	TRBJ1-3	NA	TGTGCCAGTAGTATACAGGTCGACTCTGGAAACACCATATATTTT	CASSIQVDSGNTIYF
NA	TRBV7-3	TRBJ2-3	few	TGTGCCAGCAGCAACCCCGGAGGCACAGGGAGCACAGATACGCAGTATTTT	CASSNPGGTGSTDTQYF
TRBD1	TRBV7-9	TRBJ2-3	NA	TGTGCCAGCAGCGTTGGACAGGGGGTAAGCACAGATACGCAGTATTTT	CASSVGQGVSTDTQYF
TRBD2	TRBV30	TRBJ2-7	once	TGTGCCTGGAGTGTAAGCGGGGGGTCGTACGAGCAGTACTTC	CAWSVSGGSYEQYF
NA	TRBV29-1	TRBJ2-2	NA	TGCAGCGTTATTAGGGGAGGTAGCGGGGAGCTGTTTTTT	CSVIRGGSGELFF
TRBD1	TRBV5-4	TRBJ2-7	NA	TGTGCCAGTCTCGGACCCGGGACAGGGGTGTACGAGCAGTACTTC	CASLGPGTGVYEQYF
NA	TRBV29-1	TRBJ1-4	NA	TGCAGCGCCCTACACTATTCTAATGAAAAACTGTTTTTT	CSALHYSNEKLFF
NA	TRBV5-4	TRBJ2-5	NA	TGTGCCAGCAGCCCCGGGTTATCCCAAGAGACCCAGTACTTC	CASSPGLSQETQYF
TRBD1	TRBV2	TRBJ2-1	NA	TGTGCCAGCAGGGTCGGGACAGGGGGAAATGAGCAGTTCTTC	CASRVGTGGNEQFF
NA	TRBV10-3	TRBJ1-1	NA	TGTGCCATCAAAGACGCTGTGAACACTGAAGCTTTCTTT	CAIKDAVNTEAFF
NA	TRBV29-1	TRBJ1-1	few	TGCAGCGTTGGGGGCGGGGAGAACACTGAAGCTTTCTTT	CSVGGGENTEAFF
NA	TRBV23-1	TRBJ2-2	NA	TGCGCCAGCAGTCAAAGCGCCCTCGGGGTCGCGAACACCGGGGAGCTGTTTTTT	CASSQSALGVANTGELFF
TRBD1	TRBV6-1	TRBJ2-5	NA	TGTGCCAGCAGTAACCGGGACAGGGGACAAGAGACCCAGTACTTC	CASSNRDRGQETQYF
TRBD1	TRBV5-6	TRBJ2-7	NA	TGTGCCAGCAGACCGAGGGGGCAACCAGACTACGAGCAGTACTTC	CASRPRGQPDYEQYF
NA	TRBV28	TRBJ2-1	NA	TGTGCCAGCAGTTTACGCGACAGATACAATGAGCAGTTCTTC	CASSLRDRYNEQFF
NA	TRBV5-6	TRBJ2-4	NA	TGTGCCAGCAGCTTGATAGGGGATCCGACCAAAAACATTCAGTACTTC	CASSLIGDPTKNIQYF
TRBD2	TRBV30	TRBJ2-3	NA	TGTGCCTGGACCTTCGGACTAGCGGGGACCGGAGATACGCAGTATTTT	CAWTFGLAGTGDTQYF
NA	TRBV7-9	TRBJ2-7	NA	TGTGCCAGCAACCGAAGGCTGGGGGAGCAGTACTTC	CASNRRLGEQYF
NA	TRBV7-3	TRBJ2-5	NA	TGTGCCAGCAGCTTTGGGTGCGTACAAGAGACCCAGTACTTC	CASSFGCVQETQYF
TRBD2	TRBV4-3	TRBJ2-5	NA	TGCGCCAGCAGCCGCCGCCGGGGTAGCGGGGAACAAGAGACCCAGTACTTC	CASSRRRGSGEQETQYF
TRBD1	TRBV4-1	TRBJ1-1	once	TGCGCCAGCAGCCCTTCAGGGGGATTAACTGAAGCTTTCTTT	CASSPSGGLTEAFF
NA	TRBV5-1	TRBJ2-5	NA	TGCGCCACCTCTCGGCGGGACCTGAGTTATGAGACCCAGTACTTC	CATSRRDLSYETQYF
NA	TRBV28	TRBJ1-2	NA	TGTGCCAGCAGTGAACAGGGATCGGGGGGCTACACCTTC	CASSEQGSGGYTF
NA	TRBV6-1	TRBJ1-5	few	TGTGCCAGCAGTGAACAGGGTGGACAGCCCCAGCATTTT	CASSEQGGQPQHF
NA	TRBV19	TRBJ1-5	NA	TGTGCCAGTAGTATTATAGAGTTAGGCAATCAGCCCCAGCATTTT	CASSIIELGNQPQHF
TRBD1	TRBV7-8	TRBJ1-1	NA	TGTGCCAGCAGCTTCCTGGACAGGGGCACTGAAGCTTTCTTT	CASSFLDRGTEAFF
TRBD1	TRBV7-8	TRBJ1-5	NA	TGTGCCAGCAGCCTTCAGACAGGGGCGCATCAGCCCCAGCATTTT	CASSLQTGAHQPQHF
NA	TRBV18	TRBJ1-2	NA	TGTGCCAGCTCACCACCCCCGGGGGACTCCGGCGACTATGGCTACACCTTC	CASSPPPGDSGDYGYTF
TRBD2	TRBV9	TRBJ2-3	NA	TGTGCCAGCAGCCCCTCTCAAAGCGGGAGGGCAAGAGGCACAGATACGCAGTATTTT	CASSPSQSGRARGTDTQYF
NA	TRBV19	TRBJ2-3	NA	TGTGCCAGTACCAGGACACCCTCGGGCGGAGATACGCAGTATTTT	CASTRTPSGGDTQYF
NA	TRBV10-1	TRBJ2-5	once	TGCGCCAGCAATCGGGACTTGAAAGAGACCCAGTACTTC	CASNRDLKETQYF
NA	TRBV7-9	TRBJ2-5	NA	TGTGCCAGCAGCTTACGCGATGCGGAGACCCAGTACTTC	CASSLRDAETQYF
NA	TRBV4-3	TRBJ2-5	NA	TGCGCCAGCAGCCAAGGTTCCTCGAGGAAGACCCAGTACTTC	CASSQGSSRKTQYF
NA	TRBV6-5	TRBJ2-7	NA	TGTGCCAGCACCTCGACAGGAAGCTCCTACGAGCAGTACTTC	CASTSTGSSYEQYF
TRBD1	TRBV10-3	TRBJ2-5	few	TGTGCCATCAGCGGGACAGTGAAAGAGACCCAGTACTTC	CAISGTVKETQYF
NA	TRBV19	TRBJ1-5	NA	TGTGCCAGTAGTAGGGGGTGGTATAGCAATCAGCCCCAGCATTTT	CASSRGWYSNQPQHF
NA	TRBV28	TRBJ2-1	NA	TGTGCCAGCAGTTTAGGAACCGTAAATGAGCAGTTCTTC	CASSLGTVNEQFF
NA	TRBV11-2	TRBJ1-2	NA	TGTGCCAGCAGCTTACTTTACGGGACGCCGGGCTACACCTTC	CASSLLYGTPGYTF
NA	TRBV7-2	TRBJ2-1	NA	TGTGCCAGCAGCCTTAGTAGTCGGTGGAATGAGCAGTTCTTC	CASSLSSRWNEQFF
NA	TRBV6-6	TRBJ1-5	NA	TGTGCCAGCAGTTTGAACACCTATAGCAATCAGCCCCAGCATTTT	CASSLNTYSNQPQHF
NA	TRBV2	TRBJ1-1	NA	TGTGCCAGCAGTGTGTCGAATGGTGTTCTTGAAGCTTTCTTT	CASSVSNGVLEAFF
NA	TRBV5-6	TRBJ1-2	few	TGTGCCAGCAGCTTGGACCCAAGCCTACCCTATGGCTACACCTTC	CASSLDPSLPYGYTF
NA	TRBV6-5	TRBJ1-2	few	TGTGCCAGCAGTATGGACCGGTTGGACGGCTACACCTTC	CASSMDRLDGYTF
TRBD1	TRBV4-1	TRBJ2-5	NA	TGCGCCAGCAGCCAAGAGGTTATGGCAGGGGGTGTCCAAGAGACCCAGTACTTC	CASSQEVMAGGVQETQYF
NA	TRBV27	TRBJ2-5	once	TGTGCCAGCGGAATCGATTGGGAGACCCAGTACTTC	CASGIDWETQYF
NA	TRBV11-2	TRBJ2-7	NA	TGTGCCAGCAGCCTAGGCGTGGATCTCTACGAGCAGTACTTC	CASSLGVDLYEQYF
NA	TRBV6-1	TRBJ1-1	NA	TGTGCCAACTCTAAGAGGGGGGGATTGAACACTGAAGCTTTCTTT	CANSKRGGLNTEAFF
TRBD1	TRBV28	TRBJ2-4	NA	TGTGCCAGCAGATCGGGACAGGGAAACATTCAGTACTTC	CASRSGQGNIQYF
TRBD1	TRBV4-2	TRBJ2-7	NA	TGTGCCAGCAGCCAAGGGGACAGGGGCTACGAGCAGTACTTC	CASSQGDRGYEQYF
NA	TRBV18	TRBJ2-2	NA	TGTGCCAGCTCACCACCGGGGGTTCCCGGGGAGCTGTTTTTT	CASSPPGVPGELFF
NA	TRBV28	TRBJ1-2	NA	TGTGCCAGCAGTTTTGCTGGGAGCGATGGCTACACCTTC	CASSFAGSDGYTF
NA	TRBV2	TRBJ2-2	NA	TGTGCCAGCAGGTTCCGAAACACCGGGGAGCTGTTTTTT	CASRFRNTGELFF
TRBD1	TRBV6-5	TRBJ1-2	few	TGTGCCAGCAGCAACACAGGGGCTGGCTACACCTTC	CASSNTGAGYTF
NA	TRBV4-3	TRBJ2-1	few	TGCGCCAGCAGCCGCGAGCGGGTGAGCTCCTACAATGAGCAGTTCTTC	CASSRERVSSYNEQFF
NA	TRBV28	TRBJ2-7	NA	TGTGCCAGCAGTTTCCCGCCGGGACACACAGATTACGAGCAGTACTTC	CASSFPPGHTDYEQYF
NA	TRBV2	TRBJ1-2	NA	TGTGCCAGCCGTGGGACCCAGCTGGGGGTAAACTATGGCTACACCTTC	CASRGTQLGVNYGYTF
TRBD2	TRBV2	TRBJ2-3	NA	TGTGCCAGCAGTGAAGGGGCTAGCGGGGGCACAGATACGCAGTATTTT	CASSEGASGGTDTQYF
NA	TRBV11-2	TRBJ1-2	once	TGTGCCAGCAGCTCCCGATTGCTGAGGGACTATGGCTACACCTTC	CASSSRLLRDYGYTF